What follows describes a single T cell receptor (beta chain). This specimen belongs to a study of blood T cell repertoires in COVID-19. Study-wide context: From the United States, Italy and Spain came samples of acute and convalescent COVID-19. From T cells, B-cell-depleted T cells, or PBMCs came the material, which was cDNA or gDNA.

Original methodology: Estimation of nucleated cell counts relied on the amplification of reference gene primers. Clones were sequenced by immunoSEQ multiplex PCR, and TCRdb holds only the in-frame ones, with some missing. The DNA was the basis for D and trimming; V, J and clone size are from that table. The data hold around 130,000 clones, with 70% to 80% observed a single time. The sequenced sample was peripheral blood. The clonotype originates from a human donor in a cohort sampled during active COVID-19.

CDR3 region: CASSYSDNYEQYF. The CDR3, as DNA: TGTGCCAGCAGTTACTCGGACAACTACGAGCAGTACTTC. This chain links TRBV6-6 with TRBJ2-7, with D possibly TRBD1 on 5 matching bases. Germline values: CDR1 MNHNY, CDR2 SVGAGI (reference sequence). CDR3 length: 13 residues. The ends were cut back, 0 bases at V and 3 bases at J, with 6 bases in the middle.